The next 22 T cell receptor beta chains were all read from a single sample in a study of cytomegalovirus exposure and HLA in healthy donors. In the PCR, 60 Vbeta and 13 Jbeta primers were used. This table comes from immunoSEQ multiplex PCR, and its TCRdb copy is limited to in-frame clones, with some not included. The sample has fewer than 150,000 clones, approximately 80% seen once. Sequenced input: PBMCs. These TCRs come from a young man in good health and CMV-seronegative.

The J gene is TRBJ1-3, the V gene TRBV5-4, with TRBD1 matching 9 bases. V lost 0 bases and J lost 1; bases outside the gene matches: 8. CDR1 and CDR2 from the germline V gene are SGHNT and YYREEE (reference sequence). The CDR3 spans 18 residues. Here the CDR3 reads CASSLGGQGSSSGNTIYF. Here the CDR3 DNA reads TGTGCCAGCAGCTTGGGGGGACAGGGCTCCTCTTCTGGAAACACCATATATTTT.

This chain links TRBV5-1 with TRBJ2-1, with 7 bases fitting TRBD2. The length of the CDR3 is 15 residues. Germline V CDR1 and CDR2: SGHRS, YFSETQ. The V segment lost 3 bases and the J segment 0 bases; nucleotides outside the gene matches: 3. CDR3 bases: TGCGCCAGCAGCTGGAGCGGGAACTCCTACAATGAGCAGTTCTTC. It specifies CASSWSGNSYNEQFF.

J is TRBJ1-2 and V is TRBV6-5, with D tentatively TRBD1 (5 bases). Germline V gene lookup returns CDR1 MNHEY and CDR2 SVGAGI. V was pared by 6 bases and J by 4 bases, with 12 bases between. The CDR3 covers 13 residues. The CDR3 is CASSTREGYGYTF. CDR3 DNA: TGTGCCAGCAGCACCAGGGAGGGCTATGGCTACACCTTC.

The chain is built from TRBV11-2 and TRBJ1-1, with TRBD1 identical over 7 bases. The CDR3 has 13 residues. Germline V gene data show CDR1 as SGHAT and CDR2 as FQNNGV. V trimming: 7 bases; J trimming: 10 bases; junction bases outside the gene matches: 12. CDR3 sequence reads: CASTLPDHRGAFF. CDR3 sequence (DNA): TGTGCCAGCACCCTACCCGATCACAGGGGAGCTTTCTTT.

This sequence joins TRBV25-1 and TRBJ2-3; 7 positions match TRBD2. V was pared by 4 bases and J by 5 bases, with 9 bases of the junction left unmatched. The CDR3 extends over 15 amino acids. Germline lookup yields CDR1 MGHDK and CDR2 SYGVNS. CDR3 protein: CASSGGGSNVDTQYF. In DNA, the CDR3 is TGTGCCAGCAGTGGTGGCGGGAGCAACGTAGATACGCAGTATTTT.

This chain connects TRBV5-4 to TRBJ1-1, with 8 bases that match TRBD1. The CDR3 contains 15 residues. Trimming cost V 2 bases and J 1 base; bases outside gene matches: 4. Germline values: CDR1 SGHNT, CDR2 YYREEE (reference sequence). CDR3: CASSFQGAANTEAFF. DNA for the CDR3: TGTGCCAGCAGCTTCCAGGGGGCTGCGAACACTGAAGCTTTCTTT.

The chain employs TRBV5-8 and TRBJ1-1; TRBD1 matches 8 bases. V lost 6 bases, J lost 10 bases, and 14 bases stayed unmatched. Germline CDR1 and CDR2: SGHTS and YDEGEE. This CDR3 comprises 14 residues. The CDR3 coding sequence is TGTGCCAGCAACCAACAGGGGGGAAGGAACAGAGCTTTCTTT. It codes for CASNQQGGRNRAFF.

The chain has TRBV18 and TRBJ2-7; D is perhaps TRBD1 (5 bases). Germline-derived CDR1 and CDR2 are KGHSH and LQKENI. With 0 bases removed from V and 4 bases from J, the gap between germline ends came to 10 bases. CDR3 length: 14 residues. CDR3 residues: CASSPPNSGYEQYF. The CDR3 DNA sequence: TGTGCCAGCTCACCACCAAATTCAGGGTACGAGCAGTACTTC.

The gene calls are TRBV9 and TRBJ2-5; 12 bases are a match to TRBD2. J was trimmed by 4 bases and V by 3 bases; bases with no gene match: 7. This CDR3 is built from 16 residues. Germline V gene data show CDR1 as SGDLS and CDR2 as YYNGEE. For the CDR3, the DNA is TGTGCCAGCAGCGCCGGGGGACTAGCGGGTGGAGAGACCCAGTACTTC. It encodes CASSAGGLAGGETQYF.

The chain links TRBV5-1 to TRBJ2-3; 7 nucleotides line up with TRBD2. Trimming removed 4 bases from V and 0 bases from J; junction bases left unmatched: 5. The CDR3 covers 15 residues. The germline V gene has CDR1 SGHRS and CDR2 YFSETQ. As DNA, the CDR3 is TGCGCCAGCAGCGCACGTAGCGGGAGCACAGATACGCAGTATTTT. The encoded protein is CASSARSGSTDTQYF.

The chain carries TRBV9 and TRBJ2-6, with a possible D match to TRBD1 (5 bases). CDR3 size: 15 residues. Deletions cut 4 bases from V and 1 base from J, with 9 bases between. Per the germline V gene, CDR1 is SGDLS and CDR2 is YYNGEE. The CDR3 reads CASSPRVSGANVLTF. In DNA form, the CDR3 reads TGTGCCAGCAGCCCCAGGGTATCTGGGGCCAACGTCCTGACTTTC.

The chain is built from TRBV19 and TRBJ1-5, with a tentative D call TRBD1 (5 bases). The V gene lost 2 bases and the J gene lost 5 bases, with 10 bases spanning the gap. Germline assignment: CDR1 LNHDA and CDR2 SQIVND (reference sequence). The CDR3 is made up of 14 amino acids. Here the CDR3 reads CASSIQGRDQPQHF. Written as DNA, the CDR3 is TGTGCCAGTAGTATACAGGGTAGGGATCAGCCCCAGCATTTT.

The chain joins TRBV19 to TRBJ2-7; 11 bases map to TRBD2. From germline, CDR1 is LNHDA and CDR2 SQIVND (reference sequence). Germline trimming cut 9 bases from V and 4 bases from J; bases unmatched to any gene: 8. CDR3 size: 14 residues. The CDR3 sequence: CARQVTSGIYEQYF. The DNA for the CDR3 is TGTGCCAGGCAGGTGACTAGCGGGATTTACGAGCAGTACTTC.

The chain combines TRBV27 with TRBJ2-1; D uncertain. V lost 5 bases and J 6 bases, leaving 14 bases between the germline ends. There are 14 residues in the CDR3. Germline CDR1 is MNHEY and CDR2 is SMNVEV (reference sequence). The CDR3 DNA reads TGTGCCAGCAGTCAAAGCCGGAGTAGCAATGAGCAGTTCTTC. It is translated as CASSQSRSSNEQFF.

The J gene is TRBJ2-1, the V gene TRBV4-1; 13 positions agree with TRBD2. The germline V gene has CDR1 MGHRA and CDR2 YSYEKL. J was trimmed by 7 bases and V by 0 bases; bases with no gene match: 12. The CDR3 runs to 19 residues. Here the CDR3 DNA reads TGCGCCAGCAGCCAAGATTTCCGACTAGCGGGAGGAAAAAGTAATGAGCAGTTCTTC. Residues: CASSQDFRLAGGKSNEQFF.

The chain uses TRBV5-3 and TRBJ2-5; D may be TRBD1 (6 bases). TRBV5-3 is given ORF status, its function remaining uncertain. V was trimmed by 7 bases and J by 4 bases, leaving 11 bases between them. This CDR3 has 12 residues. The CDR3 nucleotides are TGTGCCAGACCCCCGACAGGAGAGACCCAGTACTTC. Its protein product is CARPPTGETQYF.

This rearrangement joins TRBV5-1 to TRBJ1-5; D remains ambiguous. The V and J ends lost 0 bases and 5 bases respectively, with 9 bases between them. CDR3 length: 14 residues. Germline V CDR1 and CDR2: SGHRS, YFSETQ. The CDR3 region has the DNA TGCGCCAGCAGCTTGGGAGGTGGTTATCAGCCCCAGCATTTT. Protein: CASSLGGGYQPQHF.

In nucleotides, the CDR3 is TGTGCCAGCTCACAATTCTACTCTGGGGCCAACGTCCTGACTTTC. Its translation is CASSQFYSGANVLTF. V and J are TRBV18 and TRBJ2-6; no clear D gene. Between the trimmed V and J ends, which lost 4 bases and 0 bases, there was a span of 7 bases. CDR1 and CDR2 from the germline V gene are KGHSH and LQKENI. CDR3 size: 15 residues. The full variable domain, completed using reference TRBV18 and TRBJ2-6, is NAGVMQNPRHLVRRRGQEARLRCSPMKGHSHVYWYRQLPEEGLKFMVYLQKENIIDESGMPKERFSAEFPKEGPSILRIQQVVRGDSAAYFCASSQFYSGANVLTFGAGSRLTVL.

This clone appeared once. The chain is built from TRBV28 and TRBJ1-5, with 9 bases aligning to TRBD1. CDR3 length: 15 residues. V lost 5 bases and J lost 4; bases outside the gene matches: 6. Looked up from germline, CDR1 is MDHEN and CDR2 is SYDVKM. CDR3 in amino acids: CASSPQGQGNQPQHF. The CDR3 coding sequence is TGTGCCAGCAGTCCTCAGGGACAGGGTAATCAGCCCCAGCATTTT.

The chain uses TRBV28 and TRBJ2-2; D is unclear. Germline V CDR1 and CDR2: MDHEN, SYDVKM. V lost 3 bases and J lost 1, with 9 bases in between. CDR3 length: 15 amino acids. The CDR3 reads CASSFWAENTGELFF. CDR3 bases: TGTGCCAGCAGTTTTTGGGCTGAGAACACCGGGGAGCTGTTTTTT.

V is TRBV6-1 and J is TRBJ1-5; 7 nucleotides agree with TRBD1. Trimming took 7 bases from V and 2 from J; bases not matched to a gene: 5. From germline, CDR1 is MNHNS and CDR2 SASEGT. The CDR3 runs to 14 residues. This CDR3 reads CASKSTGRNQPQHF. Here the CDR3 DNA reads TGTGCCAGCAAATCGACAGGGCGCAATCAGCCCCAGCATTTT.

This clone was counted once. The chain carries TRBV19 and TRBJ2-2; 9 nucleotides match TRBD1. Germline-derived CDR1 and CDR2 are LNHDA and SQIVND (reference sequence). The CDR3 spans 14 residues. V lost 3 bases, J lost 5 bases, and 1 base stayed unmatched. The DNA for the CDR3 is TGTGCCAGTAGTATGACAGGGGGAACCGGGGAGCTGTTTTTT. Residues: CASSMTGGTGELFF.